This is a list of T cell receptor beta chains from one sample in a study of early T cells in non-severe SARS-CoV-2 infection. TCRdb independently ran MiXCR on the 5' RACE reads; one entry per CDR3 protein. The data show fewer than 85,000 distinct CDR3 sequences, over 9% seen once. The sample taken for sequencing was whole blood. These receptors all come from an adult who was a healthcare worker with PCR-confirmed SARS-CoV-2 infection or an uninfected control (not recorded which). Both conserved end residues are part of each CDR3. A D gene is named only where the DNA matches it firmly. Size tells how often a clone was seen (once, few, many) or the class of an expanded clone, and some rows leave it out.

TGTGCCAGCAGCTCCAACAGGGATCCCGGGGAGCTGTTTTTT	CASSSNRDPGELFF	.	TRBJ2-2	few	TRBV5-6
TGTGCCAGCAGCCACGGGGGGACCCAGTACTTC	CASSHGGTQYF	.	TRBJ2-5	many	TRBV3-1
TGCGCCAGCAGCTTGGGGTCCACCGGGGAGCTGTTTTTT	CASSLGSTGELFF	.	TRBJ2-2	many	TRBV5-1
TGTGCCAGCAGCTCTACAGGGGTCGTTAACTATGGCTACACCTTC	CASSSTGVVNYGYTF	TRBD1	TRBJ1-2	.	TRBV11-2
TGCGCCAGCAGCTTGGAAGGCGTTGGGGCCAACGTCCTGACTTTC	CASSLEGVGANVLTF	.	TRBJ2-6	.	TRBV5-1
TGCGCCAGCAGCTCCCTCCAGGGATTGCCGTACGAGCAGTACTTC	CASSSLQGLPYEQYF	.	TRBJ2-7	few	TRBV5-1
TGTGCCAGCTCACTTTGGCTCGGGTCCTACAATGAGCAGTTCTTC	CASSLWLGSYNEQFF	.	TRBJ2-1	few	TRBV6-6
TGCGCCAGCAGGGACCTAGCGGGAGAGGGAGAGACCCAGTACTTC	CASRDLAGEGETQYF	TRBD2	TRBJ2-5	.	TRBV5-1
TGTGCCAGCAACCCGGAAGGTCAGTCCTATGGAGCTTTCTTT	CASNPEGQSYGAFF	.	TRBJ1-1	.	TRBV5-5
TGCGCCAGCAGCTTGGTCCAGGGTACCGCGGCTGGCTACACCTTC	CASSLVQGTAAGYTF	.	TRBJ1-2	many	TRBV5-1
TGTGCCAGCACCCCGCTCCCAGGGGGCGTCGAGCAGTACTTC	CASTPLPGGVEQYF	TRBD1	TRBJ2-7	many	TRBV28
TGTGCCAGCAGCCAACATGGCTATGGCTACACCTTC	CASSQHGYGYTF	.	TRBJ1-2	.	TRBV3-1
TGTGCCATCAGTGTGAGGGCGGATGAAAAACTGTTTTTT	CAISVRADEKLFF	.	TRBJ1-4	.	TRBV10-3
TGCAGTGCTATAGGGGGACACTACTACAATGAGCAGTTCTTC	CSAIGGHYYNEQFF	.	TRBJ2-1	many	TRBV20-1
TGTGCCAGCAGCGATGACGACAACACCTACGAGCAGTACTTC	CASSDDDNTYEQYF	.	TRBJ2-7	.	TRBV9
TGCAGTGCTCCGAGGGACAGCCTCGCGAGTGGCACTGAAGCTTTCTTT	CSAPRDSLASGTEAFF	TRBD1	TRBJ1-1	many	TRBV20-1
TGCGCCAGCAGCTTGGGCACCCAGGGCAATCAGCCCCAGCATTTT	CASSLGTQGNQPQHF	.	TRBJ1-5	many	TRBV5-1
TGTGCCAGCAGTTTATCCGGGGAAGAAAAACTGTTTTTT	CASSLSGEEKLFF	.	TRBJ1-4	few	TRBV12-3/TRBV12-4
TGTGCCAGCAGCAGGACTAGCGGGAGACCAAATGAGCAGTTCTTC	CASSRTSGRPNEQFF	TRBD2	TRBJ2-1	.	TRBV12-3/TRBV12-4
TGTGCCAGCAGTTGGTTGGACAGGGTGGTGTTAGGTGAGCAGTTCTTC	CASSWLDRVVLGEQFF	TRBD1	TRBJ2-1	.	TRBV28
TGTGCCAGCAGCGCCAAGACAGGGGCGTTCTCGCAAGAGACCCAGTACTTC	CASSAKTGAFSQETQYF	TRBD1	TRBJ2-5	many	TRBV13
TGTGCCAGCAGTACTTACAATGAGCAGTTCTTC	CASSTYNEQFF	.	TRBJ2-1	few	TRBV28
TGCAGTGCCCGGGACATCCATAATTCACCCCTCCACTTT	CSARDIHNSPLHF	.	TRBJ1-6	few	TRBV20-1
TGTGCCAGCAGCTTAGCGCAGGGATGGGGCACCGGGGAGCTGTTTTTT	CASSLAQGWGTGELFF	.	TRBJ2-2	many	TRBV7-8
TGTGCCAGCAGCCAAGATTTACTCGGGGGAAAGACCCAGTACTTC	CASSQDLLGGKTQYF	.	TRBJ2-5	many	TRBV4-2
TGTGCCAGCCGGGTCGGACAGAACACCGGGGAGCTGTTTTTT	CASRVGQNTGELFF	.	TRBJ2-2	.	TRBV6-6
TGTGCCACCAGTGAGCGGACCGGGGTGGAGACCCAGTACTTC	CATSERTGVETQYF	.	TRBJ2-5	many	TRBV24-1